This TCR beta chain is drawn from a study of CD8 T cells in ankylosing spondylitis. Whole-study findings and limits: Among TCR beta sequences, a motif of under 10 highly homologous variants appeared characteristic of ankylosing spondylitis blood. Reactive arthritis synovial fluid and blood were previously reported to contain some motif variants. Disease-linked clones were found to be CD8+ and relatively rare in peripheral blood. The study looked at matched synovial fluid samples from ankylosing spondylitis patients. Disease-linked clones were reported to be significantly enriched there.

This clonotype was detected many times. What it binds is not known. The TCR beta libraries were generated through quantitative 5'-RACE incorporating molecular barcodes. TCRdb re-analysed the 5' RACE reads in MiXCR, keeping a single row per CDR3 protein. The table includes 450,000 to 550,000 distinct CDR3 sequences, roughly 5.2% detected once. The CDR3 has 13 residues. CDR1 and CDR2 from the germline V gene are SQVTM and ANQGSEA. Trimming took 7 bases from V and 2 from J, leaving 13 bases between them. The rearrangement joins TRBV29-1 to TRBJ2-3, with D maybe TRBD2 (6 bases). This receptor was obtained from a male donor with ankylosing spondylitis. The sample consisted of blood, either unsorted or a sorted T cell fraction (not recorded which). The CDR3 loop is CSAWRGDTDTQYF. CDR3 in DNA: TGCAGCGCCTGGAGGGGCGACACAGATACGCAGTATTTT.